This TCR beta chain was recorded in a study of T cell responses to AZD1222 COVID-19 vaccine. Only in-frame clones appear in the TCRdb table, and some are missing; sequencing was by immunoSEQ multiplex PCR. The data hold roughly 76,000 clones, with around nine tenths observed a single time. V was trimmed by 5 bases and J by 3 bases, leaving 12 bases between them. Germline V gene data show CDR1 as SGHVS and CDR2 as FQNEAQ. The CDR3 consists of 14 residues. The source of this sequence is an adult in good health. The V call is TRBV7-8, the J call TRBJ2-3; weak D call: TRBD2 (5 bases). The sample in question was peripheral blood, obtained on day 0 of AZD1222 vaccination. CDR3 sequence (DNA): TGTGCCAGCAGCCGAGGAGGCGGTACAGATACGCAGTATTTT. Its translation: CASSRGGGTDTQYF.